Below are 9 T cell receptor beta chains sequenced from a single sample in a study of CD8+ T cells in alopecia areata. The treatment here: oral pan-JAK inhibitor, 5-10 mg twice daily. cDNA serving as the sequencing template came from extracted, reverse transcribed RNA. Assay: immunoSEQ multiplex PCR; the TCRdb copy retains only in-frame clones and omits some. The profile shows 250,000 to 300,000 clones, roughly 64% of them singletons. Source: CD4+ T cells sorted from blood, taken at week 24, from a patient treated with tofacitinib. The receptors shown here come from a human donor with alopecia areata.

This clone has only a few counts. The CDR3 bases are TGTGCCATCCGAGAGCTTAACTATGGCTACACCTTC. Amino acid sequence: CAIRELNYGYTF. The chain combines TRBV6-5 with TRBJ1-2; D call uncertain. This CDR3 has 12 residues. The germline V and J ends were trimmed by 10 bases and 1 base, with 10 bases remaining between them. Germline assignment: CDR1 MNHEY and CDR2 SVGAGI.

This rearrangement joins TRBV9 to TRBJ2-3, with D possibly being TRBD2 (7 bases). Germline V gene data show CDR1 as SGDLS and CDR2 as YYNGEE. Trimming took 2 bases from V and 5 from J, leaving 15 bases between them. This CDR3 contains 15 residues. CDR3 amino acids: CASSVRAGAGDTQYF. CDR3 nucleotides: TGTGCCAGCAGCGTCAGGGCGGGGGCCGGAGATACGCAGTATTTT.

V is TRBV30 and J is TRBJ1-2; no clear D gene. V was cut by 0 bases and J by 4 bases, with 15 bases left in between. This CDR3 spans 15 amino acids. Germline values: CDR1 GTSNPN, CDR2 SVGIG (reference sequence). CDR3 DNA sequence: TGTGCCTGGAGTGTACCAAGGTCAAGTCTCTATGGCTACACCTTC. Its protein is CAWSVPRSSLYGYTF.

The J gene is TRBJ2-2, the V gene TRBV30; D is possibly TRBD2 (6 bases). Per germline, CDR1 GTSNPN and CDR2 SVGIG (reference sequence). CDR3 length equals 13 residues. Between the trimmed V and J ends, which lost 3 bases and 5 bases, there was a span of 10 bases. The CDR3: CAWREGGTGELFF. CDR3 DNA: TGTGCCTGGAGAGAAGGAGGGACCGGGGAGCTGTTTTTT.

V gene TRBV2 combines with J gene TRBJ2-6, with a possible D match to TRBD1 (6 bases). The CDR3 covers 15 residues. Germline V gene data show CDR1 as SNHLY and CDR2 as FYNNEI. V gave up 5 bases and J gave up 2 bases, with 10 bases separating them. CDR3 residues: CASSHRVAGANVLTF. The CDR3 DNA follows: TGTGCCAGCAGTCACAGGGTTGCTGGGGCCAACGTCCTGACTTTC. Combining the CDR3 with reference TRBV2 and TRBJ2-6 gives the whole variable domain EPEVTQTPSHQVTQMGQEVILRCVPISNHLYFYWYRQILGQKVEFLVSFYNNEISEKSEIFDDQFSVERPDGSNFTLKIRSTKLEDSAMYFCASSHRVAGANVLTFGAGSRLTVL.

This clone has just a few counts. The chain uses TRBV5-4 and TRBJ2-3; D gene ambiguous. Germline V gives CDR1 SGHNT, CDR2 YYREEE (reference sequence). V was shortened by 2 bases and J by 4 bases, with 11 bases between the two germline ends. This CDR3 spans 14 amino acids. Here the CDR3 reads CASSFVSNSDTQYF. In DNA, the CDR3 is TGTGCCAGCAGCTTTGTATCCAATTCAGATACGCAGTATTTT.

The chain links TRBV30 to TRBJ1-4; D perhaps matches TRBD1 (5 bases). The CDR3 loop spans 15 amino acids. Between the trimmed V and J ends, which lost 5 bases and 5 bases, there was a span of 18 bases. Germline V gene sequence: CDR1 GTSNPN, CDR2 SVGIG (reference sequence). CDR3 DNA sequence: TGTGCCTGGGCTCCGGGACTTGGGGAGAATGAAAAACTGTTTTTT. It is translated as CAWAPGLGENEKLFF.

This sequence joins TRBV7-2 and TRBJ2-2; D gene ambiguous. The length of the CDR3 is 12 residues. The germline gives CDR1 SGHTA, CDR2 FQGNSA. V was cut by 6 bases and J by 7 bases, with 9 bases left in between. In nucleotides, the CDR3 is TGTGCCAGCAGTCCGGATAGCGGGGAGCTGTTTTTT. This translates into CASSPDSGELFF. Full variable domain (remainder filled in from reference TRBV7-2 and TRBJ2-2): GAGVSQSPSNKVTEKGKDVELRCDPISGHTALYWYRQSLGQGLEFLIYFQGNSAPDKSGLPSDRFSAERTGGSVSTLTIQRTQQEDSAVYLCASSPDSGELFFGEGSRLTVL.

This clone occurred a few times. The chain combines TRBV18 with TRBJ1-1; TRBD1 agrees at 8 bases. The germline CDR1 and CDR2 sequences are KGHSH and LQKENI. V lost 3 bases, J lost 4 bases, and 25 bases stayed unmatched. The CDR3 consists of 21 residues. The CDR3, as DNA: TGTGCCAGCTCACCTCAGCTCTACCTCGGGCCAGGGGGCATCAGGGGCACTGAAGCTTTCTTT. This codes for CASSPQLYLGPGGIRGTEAFF.